Listed below are T cell receptor beta chains from one sample, sequenced in a study of blood T cells in healthy people across ages. TCRdb independently ran MiXCR on the 5' RACE reads; one entry per CDR3 protein. The sample includes around 700,000 distinct CDR3 sequences, roughly 25% of them seen just once. Separately, the same data were catalogued under a study of T cells of mothers and their children.

The sample comprised blood. The origin of the receptors is a boy younger than 18 in good health. Both conserved end residues are trimmed from each CDR3. The order of the fields is CDR3 protein, clone size, D gene, J gene, V gene. A D gene is named only where the DNA matches it firmly. Clone size is stated in some rows and not others, as once, few, many or a class when expanded.

SVALGVGNIQY | NA | NA | TRBJ2-4 | TRBV29-1
ASSLLAGGPRETLY | few | TRBD2 | TRBJ2-5 | TRBV13
SARDPGQHTEAF | NA | TRBD1 | TRBJ1-1 | TRBV20-1
SVTMDRNYGYT | few | TRBD1 | TRBJ1-2 | TRBV29-1
AKDGPQETQY | NA | NA | TRBJ2-5 | TRBV19
ASSLQGYTEAF | many | NA | TRBJ1-1 | TRBV11-1
ASRTPETTDTQY | few | NA | TRBJ2-3 | TRBV6-2/TRBV6-3
ASSLGPTSEQF | NA | NA | NA | TRBV4-2
ASRLGQGPSYEQY | few | TRBD1 | TRBJ2-7 | TRBV7-8
ATSSGTGANQPQH | NA | TRBD1 | TRBJ1-5 | TRBV24-1
ASSVGAGTYNEQF | few | NA | TRBJ2-1 | TRBV9
ASSSSTENYGYT | few | NA | TRBJ1-2 | TRBV12-3/TRBV12-4
ASSAFHWDRDHEQY | NA | TRBD1 | TRBJ2-7 | TRBV6-1
SAPDCPNEQF | NA | NA | TRBJ2-1 | TRBV20-1
ASSSVWSAGATYEQY | NA | TRBD2 | NA | TRBV28
ASSVYGEGTDTQY | NA | NA | TRBJ2-3 | TRBV9
SAVSGSTYEQY | NA | TRBD2 | TRBJ2-7 | TRBV20-1
ASSAAGSQETQY | few | NA | TRBJ2-5 | TRBV9
ASSPGTGVSEAF | NA | TRBD1 | TRBJ1-1 | TRBV28
ASSQVFSPGDIQY | NA | NA | TRBJ2-4 | TRBV4-1
ASSLAVAGDLRTQY | NA | TRBD2 | TRBJ2-3 | TRBV7-9
SVRGGPDTIY | NA | NA | TRBJ1-3 | TRBV29-1
ASRYTGVPGYT | NA | TRBD1 | TRBJ1-2 | TRBV27
AISEGRGDTQY | NA | NA | TRBJ2-3 | TRBV10-3
ASSFGREESYEQY | NA | TRBD2 | TRBJ2-7 | TRBV5-1
ASSDYFKETQY | once | NA | TRBJ2-5 | TRBV12-3/TRBV12-4
SAPRQGGYTEAF | NA | NA | TRBJ1-1 | TRBV20-1
ASTLPGAGEETQY | NA | NA | TRBJ2-5 | TRBV28
ASSDLGWTGDPDEQY | few | TRBD1 | TRBJ2-7 | TRBV6-1
ASSSGLAGIEQY | few | TRBD2 | NA | TRBV7-9
SVGEVWGTDTQY | NA | NA | TRBJ2-3 | TRBV29-1
ASSPGGTVRDTEAF | many | NA | TRBJ1-1 | TRBV18
ASSRILAGGPDTQY | NA | TRBD2 | TRBJ2-3 | TRBV4-3
ASSPRQLLETQY | few | NA | TRBJ2-5 | TRBV5-6
ASSWGFYEQF | NA | NA | NA | TRBV7-2
ASSLLGGTGETQY | NA | NA | TRBJ2-5 | TRBV7-3
ASREGSDSRREQY | few | NA | TRBJ2-7 | TRBV4-2
SAMGTADLNTEAF | few | TRBD1 | TRBJ1-1 | TRBV20-1
SVAELGNEELF | NA | NA | TRBJ1-4 | TRBV29-1
ASSDRGQGANEQF | few | TRBD1 | TRBJ2-1 | TRBV19
ASSQAGLAGSPQETQY | few | TRBD2 | TRBJ2-5 | TRBV4-1
ASSPGGVSGYT | once | NA | TRBJ1-2 | TRBV6-1
ASSAFGGDNEQF | NA | NA | TRBJ2-1 | TRBV2
SVEATGLYEQF | NA | NA | NA | TRBV29-1
SANAAGGLYREQY | NA | TRBD2 | TRBJ2-7 | TRBV20-1
ASSRVGEPQETQY | NA | NA | TRBJ2-5 | TRBV6-1
ASTQGSEQY | few | NA | NA | TRBV7-2
ATSVGLASKGQY | few | NA | TRBJ2-4 | TRBV24-1
ASSPTHLTYEQY | NA | NA | NA | TRBV5-1
ASSQADGGEKLF | NA | NA | TRBJ1-4 | TRBV4-2
ASSRLAGERELF | few | TRBD2 | TRBJ2-2 | TRBV28
ASSQTDRANYEQY | NA | TRBD1 | TRBJ2-7 | TRBV12-3/TRBV12-4
SASGGLGPSQSGTQETQY | few | TRBD2 | TRBJ2-5 | TRBV20-1
ASSEGWGSYNEQF | NA | NA | TRBJ2-1 | TRBV25-1
ASSQVGHNEQF | NA | NA | TRBJ2-1 | TRBV14
ASSPGGVLNQPQH | NA | NA | TRBJ1-5 | TRBV18
SVRGWGNTEAF | few | NA | TRBJ1-1 | TRBV29-1
ASSSLEADTQY | NA | NA | TRBJ2-3 | TRBV7-9
ASSQPQGPGQDEQY | few | TRBD1 | NA | TRBV4-3
ASSPDRGRGGYT | NA | TRBD1 | TRBJ1-2 | TRBV5-1